This paragraph covers one T cell receptor (beta chain) sequence. These data are taken from a study of control samples from healthy donors and cancer patients. V shed 4 bases and J 4 bases; nucleotides not matched to a gene: 11. This CDR3 is 17 amino acids long. The germline V gene has CDR1 SNHLY and CDR2 FYNNEI. Clones were read by immunoSEQ multiplex PCR, and TCRdb kept only the in-frame ones, dropping some. Of 100,000 to 130,000 clones listed, approximately 84% are singletons. Sequenced input: blood. The V gene is TRBV2, the J gene TRBJ1-5, with 9 bases identical to TRBD1. This TCR came from a young man in good health. The CDR3 protein is CASSALYGTGRNQPQHF. The CDR3 DNA sequence: TGTGCCAGCAGTGCGTTGTACGGGACAGGGAGAAATCAGCCCCAGCATTTT.